This is a list of T cell receptor beta chains from one sample in a study of chemoradiotherapy in HPV16-positive cancers. Assay used: immunoSEQ multiplex PCR; TCRdb lists only in-frame clones, some missing. Among 12,000 or so clones listed, 90% were seen once. Sample collection was performed from a patient who underwent chemoradiotherapy. Receptors were obtained from a human donor with HPV-associated anogenital cancer. CDR3s include the opening cysteine and the closing phenylalanine or tryptophan. A D gene is named only where the DNA matches it firmly. Size is omitted from some rows. Given values are once, few, many or a class for expanded clones.

V gene	D gene	clone size	J gene	CDR3 protein	CDR3 DNA
TRBV27	TRBD1	.	TRBJ2-7	CASSRDSLYEQYF	TGTGCCAGCAGCCGGGACAGCCTATACGAGCAGTACTTC
TRBV27	TRBD2	.	TRBJ2-3	CASSPSGSPGDTQYF	TGTGCCAGCAGCCCCAGCGGGAGTCCCGGAGATACGCAGTATTTT
TRBV6-6	TRBD1	once	TRBJ2-7	CASSYSTGLYEQYF	TGTGCCAGCAGTTACTCGACAGGGTTATACGAGCAGTACTTC
TRBV5-1	.	.	TRBJ1-1	CASSSGGHGNTEAFF	TGCGCCAGCAGCTCGGGTGGACATGGGAACACTGAAGCTTTCTTT
TRBV9	.	.	TRBJ1-2	CASSHLRAGAGGYTF	TGTGCCAGCAGCCACCTGAGGGCGGGGGCGGGTGGCTACACCTTC
TRBV7-2	.	.	TRBJ1-6	CASSLAPSYNSPLHF	TGTGCCAGCAGCTTAGCCCCGTCCTATAATTCACCCCTCCACTTT
TRBV5-6	.	.	TRBJ1-1	CASSPRRSPRAAEAFF	TGTGCCAGCAGCCCACGCAGAAGTCCCAGGGCCGCTGAAGCTTTCTTT
TRBV4-1	.	once	TRBJ1-3	CASSPTQPVNTIYF	TGCGCCAGCAGCCCAACACAGCCAGTAAACACCATATATTTT
TRBV30	.	.	TRBJ1-3	CAWDRSGNTIYF	TGTGCCTGGGACAGGTCTGGAAACACCATATATTTT
TRBV11-3	TRBD2	.	TRBJ2-3	CASSLVAGDLDTQYF	TGTGCCAGCAGCTTAGTAGCGGGAGATCTAGATACGCAGTATTTT
TRBV27	.	.	TRBJ2-1	CASSLGAAYNEQFF	TGTGCCAGCAGTCTAGGGGCGGCCTACAATGAGCAGTTCTTC
TRBV7-8	.	.	TRBJ2-5	CASSLELQETQYF	TGTGCCAGCAGCTTAGAACTCCAAGAGACCCAGTACTTC
TRBV9	.	.	TRBJ1-2	CASSHPQGRGYDGYTF	TGTGCCAGCAGCCACCCCCAGGGGAGAGGGTATGATGGCTACACCTTC
TRBV9	.	few	TRBJ1-1	CASSRGHPTEAFF	TGTGCCAGCAGCAGGGGACACCCCACTGAAGCTTTCTTT
TRBV27	.	.	TRBJ2-6	CASSFSQGDSGANVLTF	TGTGCCAGCAGTTTCTCTCAGGGAGACTCTGGGGCCAACGTCCTGACTTTC